This T cell receptor (beta chain) emerged from a study of vaccination effects on CD4 cells after COVID-19 (dated by TCRdb to between 2022 and 2023). With respect to the entire study: In the ViraFEST assay, PBMC were stimulated with viral peptide pools, and TCR sequencing was then used to find antigen-specific CD4+ T cell clonotypes based on their expansion. Around 2 million PBMC per well were cultured in IMDM with about 5% human AB serum, around 9.1 IU/ml IL-2 and gentamicin, plus 10 ug/ml peptides. Post-vaccine samples across the study were collected a median of 72 days after the second dose, with a range of 14 to 241. The full study included some eleven COVID-19 convalescent patients and a handful of SARS-CoV-2-naive healthy vaccine recipients. In the study, cultures from other donors were sequenced using the Oncomine TCR Beta short-read assay on an Illumina iSeq 100. SARS-CoV-2 spike-specific CD4+ TCR repertoires from before and after mRNA vaccination were compared in COVID-19 convalescent patients and in infection-naive vaccine recipients. The study at large found these results: Clones induced by infection and clones induced by vaccination both contracted markedly at late timepoints after vaccination, which fits with T cell responses waning over time. In healthy vaccine recipients, vaccine-induced clones were almost all SARS-CoV-2 mono-reactive, with only 1 of 255 being cross-reactive with common cold coronaviruses. Only a small number of convalescent patients were included, and no early post-infection timepoints were available, which limited the study.

Preparation of the library involved the immunoSEQ multiplex PCR assay. TCR beta CDR3 sequencing was performed on DNA from the cultured, isolated CD4+ T cells. The authors processed their data as follows. Non-productive TCR sequences were removed and reads were trimmed to the CDR3 region, keeping CDR3s of at least 7 amino acids. Antigen-specific clonotypes were identified using the MANAFEST web app by comparison of expansion in peptide wells against reference cultures. For clones to be considered positive, expansion at FDR<0.05 versus reference and all other wells, an odds ratio above 5, and a frequency above 0.1% in two replicate wells were required. A clonotype was called cross-reactive if it was significantly expanded both in SARS-CoV-2 spike wells and in at least one common cold coronavirus spike condition. Levenshtein distance calculated with the stringdist R package was used to assess CDR3 similarity, and unrooted trees were constructed with ape in R 3.6.1. Entries here come from immuneACCESS through TCRdb and include only in-frame sequences with V and J called. Some clones fail to appear in such tables; in the studies checked, an unresolved V gene covers under half of the shortfall, and the cause of the remainder is unknown. Clone size and the V and J calls come from that table; the DNA yielded D and trimming. Present in this sample are some 40,000 clones, about 63% of which were seen just once. The ten largest make up more than 7% of the sample.

From a lookup of the germline V gene (reference sequence), CDR1 and CDR2 are LGHDT and YNNKEL. Between the V and J ends, shortened by 4 bases and 4 bases respectively, the junction contains 8 bases. The CDR3 sequence holds 13 residues, the cysteine and phenylalanine included. Of all the DNA, just the CDR3 is kept, 39 bases in frame from base 1. As to this clone: What antigen it recognizes has not been identified. Base-call qualities are not available, and no considerably larger clone is one nucleotide away.

After more than nine days of culture, CD4+ T cells were isolated with the EasySep CD4+ T cell isolation kit. Each participant received two doses of an mRNA SARS-CoV-2 vaccine, either BNT162b2 or mRNA-1273. The absence of prior SARS-CoV-2 infection in healthy vaccine recipients was confirmed by negative nucleocapsid antibodies before and after vaccination. On days 3 and 7, half of the culture medium was replaced with fresh IL-2-containing medium. Each peptide stimulation condition was cultured in triplicate wells unless otherwise noted. Using Ficoll-Paque Plus gradient centrifugation, PBMC were separated from whole blood and then either used fresh or cryopreserved at -140C. The QIAamp micro DNA kit was used to extract genomic DNA from the cultured CD4+ T cells.

The TCR sequence derives from a human donor who received a COVID-19 vaccine. This sequence uses TRBV3-1 (or the pseudogene TRBV3-2) and TRBJ1-3, with the D gene call left open. The sample in question was CD4+ T cells from PBMCs cultured without peptide, obtained after COVID-19 vaccination. The CDR3 protein sequence reads: CASSPLTGNTIYF. The nucleotides are TGTGCCAGCAGCCCATTAACAGGAAACACCATATATTTT.